This is a list of T cell receptor beta chains from one sample in a study of cytomegalovirus exposure and HLA in healthy donors. Here immunoSEQ multiplex PCR was the method, and the copy in TCRdb shows in-frame clones only, minus some. The sample shows some 200,000 clones, approximately 78% of them seen only once. The sample was PBMCs. The receptors stem from a young woman in good health and CMV-seronegative. The CDR3 runs from the conserved cysteine through the conserved F or W. A D gene is named only where the DNA matches it firmly. Size is omitted from some rows. Given values are once, few, many or a class for expanded clones.

TRBJ2-6,TRBV10-3,.,.,TGTGCCATTTCTAGTCTATTGGTCGCGGGGGCCAACGTCCTGACTTTC,CAISSLLVAGANVLTF
TRBJ2-4,TRBV7-2,TRBD2,.,TGTGCCAGCAGCCCCAGACTAGCGGGGGACATTCAGTACTTC,CASSPRLAGDIQYF
TRBJ2-7,TRBV7-2,TRBD1,.,TGTGCCAGCAGCTTGGGACAGCCCTACGAGCAGTACTTC,CASSLGQPYEQYF
TRBJ2-3,TRBV13,.,.,TGTGCCAGCAGCCCGACGGGCGGGACGTGGCAGGCGGATACGCAGTATTTT,CASSPTGGTWQADTQYF
TRBJ1-5,TRBV2,.,.,TGTGCCAGCAGTGAGAGGAACCCGTTGATAGAGCCCCAGCATTTT,CASSERNPLIEPQHF
TRBJ2-1,TRBV5-1,.,.,TGCGCCAGCAGCTTGGAGGATTCACGGGATGAGCAGTTCTTC,CASSLEDSRDEQFF
TRBJ1-4,TRBV30,.,.,TGTGCCTGGAGTGCGGGCAGGGTTAATGAAAAACTGTTTTTT,CAWSAGRVNEKLFF
TRBJ1-2,TRBV28,.,.,TGTGCCAGCAGTCTACTGACGAGGGGCTACACCTTC,CASSLLTRGYTF
TRBJ1-4,TRBV5-1,TRBD1,.,TGCGCCAGCAGCTTGGCGACAGGGGGACGGGAAAAACTGTTTTTT,CASSLATGGREKLFF
TRBJ2-5,TRBV27,TRBD2,few,TGTGCCAGCAGTTTAGGGGCGGGAGTGGGGACCCAGTACTTC,CASSLGAGVGTQYF
TRBJ1-1,TRBV28,.,.,TGTGCCAGCACCCTCGGGCAGGGGAACACTGAAGCTTTCTTT,CASTLGQGNTEAFF
TRBJ1-1,TRBV9,.,.,TGTGCCAGCAGCGTAGAATCCAGGGTTACCATGAACACTGAAGCTTTCTTT,CASSVESRVTMNTEAFF
TRBJ2-1,TRBV7-3,TRBD2,.,TGTGCCAGCAGCTTCGTAGCGGGAGGGAGAAATGAGCAGTTCTTC,CASSFVAGGRNEQFF
TRBJ1-1,TRBV10-3,.,.,TGTGCCATCAGTGAGGGAGATCCGGTCCCTGTGGCTTTCTTT,CAISEGDPVPVAFF
TRBJ1-6,TRBV6-5,TRBD1,.,TGTGCCAGCAGTTACGCCGGGACAGGGAGTTCACCCCTCCACTTT,CASSYAGTGSSPLHF
TRBJ2-1,TRBV19,.,.,TGTGCCAGTAGCTACGCCTCCGAGCAGTTCTTC,CASSYASEQFF
TRBJ1-2,TRBV7-8,.,.,TGTGCCAGCAGTCCTCGGGGGGACTATGGCTACACCTTC,CASSPRGDYGYTF
TRBJ2-3,TRBV2,.,.,TGTGCCAGCAGCGTAGCGGCAGATACGCAGTATTTT,CASSVAADTQYF
TRBJ1-2,TRBV6-1,.,.,TGTGCCAGCAGTGAAGTTGTCGGTGTTTTTTACACCTTC,CASSEVVGVFYTF
TRBJ1-4,TRBV5-1,.,.,TGCGCCAGCAGCCGGGGAGGGGCAACTAATGAAAAACTGTTTTTT,CASSRGGATNEKLFF
TRBJ1-2,TRBV7-3,TRBD1,.,TGTGCCAGCAGCAAGGGGACAGGGTCTAGTGGCTACACCTTC,CASSKGTGSSGYTF
TRBJ2-1,TRBV13,.,.,TGTGCCAGCAGCTTGAGAGGACTACAACTCAATGAGCAGTTCTTC,CASSLRGLQLNEQFF
TRBJ1-5,TRBV19,.,.,TGTGCCAGTAGTAGGACAATCGACAGTTGGTATCAGCCCCAGCATTTT,CASSRTIDSWYQPQHF
TRBJ1-2,TRBV4-2,.,.,TGTGCCAGCAGCCAAGATATTTTTCAGGGGACGGGTGGCTACACCTTC,CASSQDIFQGTGGYTF
TRBJ1-1,TRBV13,.,once,TGTGCGGGGACACGGGTCGGCGAGAACACTGAAGCTTTCTTT,CAGTRVGENTEAFF
TRBJ2-7,TRBV11-1,TRBD1,.,TGTGCCAGCAGTCCCGGGACAGGGGTCTTCTACGAGCAGTACTTC,CASSPGTGVFYEQYF
TRBJ1-1,TRBV5-1,.,.,TGCGCCAGCAGCTCCGACCCCAGCTCGGGGAACCCTGAAGCTTTCTTT,CASSSDPSSGNPEAFF
TRBJ2-5,TRBV19,TRBD2,.,TGTGCCAGTAGTGGGCCCCGGGGAGGGCAAGAGACCCAGTACTTC,CASSGPRGGQETQYF
TRBJ2-5,TRBV7-6,TRBD2,.,TGTGCCAGCAGCGCCAGCGGGGGTCCAGAGACCCAGTACTTC,CASSASGGPETQYF
TRBJ2-7,TRBV5-1,TRBD1,.,TGCGCCAGCAGCTTGCAGGGGACAGTCAGCTCCTACGAGCAGTACTTC,CASSLQGTVSSYEQYF
TRBJ2-5,TRBV30,TRBD2,.,TGTGCCTGGAGTCCTAGCGGGAAAGAGACCCAGTACTTC,CAWSPSGKETQYF
TRBJ1-6,TRBV5-4,TRBD1,.,TGTGCCAGCAGCTCAGGGGGAGGAAATTCACCCCTCCACTTT,CASSSGGGNSPLHF
TRBJ2-1,TRBV30,TRBD2,.,TGTGCCTGGAACCTAGCGGGAGGGCCGAGCTCCTACAATGAGCAGTTCTTC,CAWNLAGGPSSYNEQFF
TRBJ1-1,TRBV7-6,.,few,TGTGCCAGCAGCTTGGGGGCCTACACTGAAGCTTTCTTT,CASSLGAYTEAFF
TRBJ2-5,TRBV6-5,TRBD1,.,TGTGCCAGCAGTATGACAGGGGACCAAGAGACCCAGTACTTC,CASSMTGDQETQYF
TRBJ1-5,TRBV28,TRBD1,.,TGTGCCAGCAGCCGAGGACAGGGGGCTGTACAGCCCCAGCATTTT,CASSRGQGAVQPQHF
TRBJ2-1,TRBV19,.,.,TGTGCCAGTAGTATAGATTCAGTTAACAATGAGCAGTTCTTC,CASSIDSVNNEQFF
TRBJ2-1,TRBV10-3,TRBD2,.,TGTGCCATCAGTGAGTGGGGGGTAGCGGGAGGGCCGCCTGAGCAGTTCTTC,CAISEWGVAGGPPEQFF
TRBJ1-6,TRBV7-9,.,.,TGTGCCAGCAGCCCAGAGCCAGGCTCCTATAATTCACCCCTCCACTTT,CASSPEPGSYNSPLHF
TRBJ1-1,TRBV6-5,.,few,TGTGCCAGCAGTACGAGGGATGACACTGAAGCTTTCTTT,CASSTRDDTEAFF
TRBJ2-7,TRBV18,.,.,TGTGCCAGCTCAGACCAGGGCGACAGAGTTATCGAGCAGTACTTC,CASSDQGDRVIEQYF
TRBJ1-4,TRBV27,.,.,TGTGCCAGCAGCCGGGAGTGGGCAACTAATGAAAAACTGTTTTTT,CASSREWATNEKLFF
TRBJ1-6,TRBV5-1,TRBD1,.,TGCGCCAGCAGCTCCTTCGGACAGGGTCAGTCACCCCTCCACTTT,CASSSFGQGQSPLHF
TRBJ2-4,TRBV5-8,TRBD2,.,TGTGCCAGCAGCTTGGTCGGGGGGGACATTCAGTACTTC,CASSLVGGDIQYF
TRBJ2-7,TRBV11-2,TRBD2,.,TGTGCCAGCAGACCAGTGGGGACTAGCGGGCCCTACGAGCAGTACTTC,CASRPVGTSGPYEQYF
TRBJ2-2,TRBV29-1,.,.,TGCAGCGGGGAAGGGGGAGGGGGGGAGAACACCGGGGAGCTGTTTTTT,CSGEGGGGENTGELFF
TRBJ1-3,TRBV4-2,.,.,TGTGCCAGCAGCCAAGAGAGGGCCTTCTCTGGAAACACCATATATTTT,CASSQERAFSGNTIYF
TRBJ1-2,TRBV30,TRBD1,.,TGTGCCTGGAGTCGAACGGGACAGATCTATGGCTACACCTTC,CAWSRTGQIYGYTF
TRBJ1-4,TRBV6-5,.,.,TGTGCCAGCAGAACCACAGGGATAACTAATGAAAAACTGTTTTTT,CASRTTGITNEKLFF